One sample yielded the 22 T cell receptor beta chains listed below, sequenced in a study of shared clonotypes between healthy human individuals. The protocol was immunoSEQ multiplex PCR, while the TCRdb copy is restricted to in-frame clones and leaves out a portion. This table holds under 850,000 clones, about 91% found once. Positive CCR7 selection of CD45RO-negative cells yielded the naive CD8 cells, and terminally differentiated effector memory CD45RA+ cells were excluded. Material: naive CD8+ T cells sorted from blood. These receptors came from a man aged 30 to 39 in good health.

CDR3 region: CASTGGDPAQPQHF. The CDR3 DNA sequence: TGTGCCAGCACAGGGGGGGATCCCGCGCAGCCCCAGCATTTT. The chain combines TRBV6-6 with TRBJ1-5, with 7 positions matching TRBD1. CDR1 is MNHNY and CDR2 is SVGAGI in the germline V gene (reference sequence). The CDR3 is 14 amino acids. Germline trimming cut 7 bases from V and 7 bases from J; bases unmatched to any gene: 10.

The DNA of the CDR3 is TGTGCCAGCAGCTTAACGGGGAGTAACACTGAAGCTTTCTTT. Translated, it gives CASSLTGSNTEAFF. The rearrangement joins TRBV7-3 to TRBJ1-1; D remains unclear. Deletions cut 0 bases from V and 2 bases from J, with 7 bases between. The germline V gene encodes CDR1 SGHTA and CDR2 FQGTGA. The CDR3 loop spans 14 amino acids.

This clone has just a few counts. The chain couples TRBV2 to TRBJ1-5, with D maybe TRBD1 (5 bases). Trimming removed 7 bases from V and 10 bases from J, with 14 bases in between. There are 12 residues in the CDR3. Germline V gene data show CDR1 as SNHLY and CDR2 as FYNNEI. The CDR3 nucleotides are TGTGCCAGCACCTCGGGACCCCGACCCCAGCATTTT. This sequence encodes CASTSGPRPQHF.

This chain joins TRBV28 and TRBJ2-6, with 9 bases matching TRBD1. Germline assignment: CDR1 MDHEN and CDR2 SYDVKM. The V and J ends lost 10 bases and 4 bases, in that order; junction bases with no gene match: 17. There are 18 residues in the CDR3. CDR3 sequence reads: CATSSSDRGRAGANVLTF. DNA for the CDR3: TGTGCCACGAGTAGTTCGGACAGGGGTCGGGCCGGGGCCAACGTCCTGACTTTC.

The chain links TRBV19 to TRBJ2-7; TRBD2 might be the D (6 bases). V lost 1 base to trimming and J lost 2 bases, with 12 bases between them. In germline, CDR1 is LNHDA, CDR2 SQIVND (reference sequence). This CDR3 is built from 15 residues. The CDR3 loop is CASSIGFSGTYEQYF. CDR3 bases: TGTGCCAGTAGTATAGGTTTTAGCGGAACCTACGAGCAGTACTTC.

This chain connects TRBV29-1 to TRBJ2-7; TRBD1 might be the D (5 bases). CDR1 and CDR2 from the germline V gene are SQVTM and ANQGSEA. This CDR3 is built from 14 residues. Trimming stripped 4 bases from V and 6 bases from J, with 19 bases between. In nucleotides, the CDR3 is TGCAGCGTTGGGGGTGGGCAGGGATTTGGCGAGCAGTACTTC. It is translated as CSVGGGQGFGEQYF.

This clone was found once. This sequence joins TRBV6-5 and TRBJ2-3; possible D gene TRBD2, 5 bases. The CDR3 length is 15 residues. Trimming pared 2 bases from V and 1 base from J, leaving 10 bases between. CDR1 and CDR2 from the germline V gene are MNHEY and SVGAGI. In DNA, the CDR3 is TGTGCCAGCAGTTACGGGAGCCTTGGCACAGATACGCAGTATTTT. This gives the protein CASSYGSLGTDTQYF.

V and J are TRBV7-9 and TRBJ1-4; no definite D call. V shed 5 bases and J shed 4 bases, with 17 bases lying between them. The length of the CDR3 is 16 residues. CDR1 and CDR2 (germline): SEHNR, FQNEAQ (reference sequence). CDR3 residues: CASSHGDGKRNEKLFF. In nucleotides, the CDR3 is TGTGCCAGCAGCCACGGAGACGGAAAGCGTAATGAAAAACTGTTTTTT.

This sequence joins TRBV29-1 and TRBJ2-1, with a weak D call TRBD2 (6 bases). CDR1 is SQVTM, CDR2 ANQGSEA, per germline. V was shortened by 4 bases and J by 3 bases, with 13 bases between the two germline ends. The CDR3 sequence is 14 residues long. CDR3 DNA sequence: TGCAGCGTTGGAAGGCGGGGCTACTACAATGAGCAGTTCTTC. Translation: CSVGRRGYYNEQFF.

The chain links TRBV11-2 to TRBJ2-7; D is ambiguous. CDR3 size: 14 residues. Looked up from germline, CDR1 is SGHAT and CDR2 is FQNNGV. The ends were cut back, 1 base at V and 2 bases at J, with 9 bases in the middle. CDR3 sequence reads: CASSLVRNPYEQYF. CDR3 bases: TGTGCCAGCAGCTTAGTCCGGAACCCCTACGAGCAGTACTTC.

This sequence joins TRBV4-1 and TRBJ1-4, with 7 nucleotides matching TRBD1. V was pared by 3 bases and J by 5 bases, with 12 bases of the junction left unmatched. Germline CDR1 is MGHRA and CDR2 is YSYEKL. The CDR3 runs to 17 residues. CDR3 DNA sequence: TGCGCCAGCAGCCACAGGACAGGAGGATTTTTGAATGAAAAACTGTTTTTT. It encodes CASSHRTGGFLNEKLFF.

This chain connects TRBV5-4 to TRBJ2-2, with 9 bases matching TRBD2. Germline values: CDR1 SGHNT, CDR2 YYREEE (reference sequence). The junction had 10 bases not matched to a gene; V was cut back by 3 bases and J by 4 bases. This CDR3 region has 17 residues. The CDR3 DNA reads as TGTGCCAGCAGCTCCCCCACTAGCGGGTATGGCACCGGGGAGCTGTTTTTT. Its protein product is CASSSPTSGYGTGELFF. Full variable domain (missing parts from reference TRBV5-4 and TRBJ2-2): ETGVTQSPTHLIKTRGQQVTLRCSSQSGHNTVSWYQQALGQGPQFIFQYYREEENGRGNFPPRFSGLQFPNYSSELNVNALELDDSALYLCASSSPTSGYGTGELFFGEGSRLTVL.

The V and J genes are TRBV13 and TRBJ2-1, with 13 positions matching TRBD2. The CDR3 loop spans 20 amino acids. CDR1 is PRHDT and CDR2 is FYEKMQ in the germline V gene (reference sequence). V shed 5 bases, J shed 0 bases, and the junction held 13 bases outside the gene matches. CDR3 in amino acids: CASSQNGLAGVPLSYNEQFF. For the CDR3, the DNA is TGTGCCAGCAGCCAAAATGGACTAGCGGGAGTTCCCCTCTCCTACAATGAGCAGTTCTTC.

The genes are TRBV5-1 and TRBJ2-7; possible D gene TRBD1, 6 bases. The CDR3 runs 12 residues. Trimming shortened V by 7 bases and J by 3 bases, and 11 bases separated the two germline ends. Germline lookup yields CDR1 SGHRS and CDR2 YFSETQ. The CDR3 DNA is TGCGCCAGCGCGTCGGACAGCTACGAGCAGTACTTC. Translation: CASASDSYEQYF.

The gene calls are TRBV5-4 and TRBJ2-3; TRBD2 aligns across 12 bases. Germline CDR1 reads SGHNT; CDR2 reads YYREEE (reference sequence). This CDR3 has 17 residues. V dropped 3 bases and J dropped 4; count of bases not matched to a gene: 9. The CDR3 loop reads CASSSTGTSGFADTQYF. Here the CDR3 DNA reads TGTGCCAGCAGCTCGACAGGGACTAGCGGGTTCGCAGATACGCAGTATTTT.

This rearrangement joins TRBV7-9 to TRBJ1-1, with a tentative D call TRBD1 (6 bases). The germline V and J ends were trimmed by 5 bases and 11 bases, with 12 bases remaining between them. The length of the CDR3 is 11 residues. Germline V gene lookup returns CDR1 SEHNR and CDR2 FQNEAQ (reference sequence). CDR3 sequence reads: CASSQGWAAFF. In DNA form, the CDR3 reads TGTGCCAGCAGCCAGGGGTGGGCGGCTTTCTTT.

This chain connects TRBV6-5 to TRBJ2-4, with unresolved D. There are 13 residues in the CDR3. V lost 7 bases, J lost 3 bases, and 10 bases lay in between. Germline assignment: CDR1 MNHEY and CDR2 SVGAGI. The CDR3 region is CASKSRNKNIQYF. CDR3 bases: TGTGCCAGCAAATCCAGAAACAAAAACATTCAGTACTTC.

The rearrangement links TRBV29-1 to TRBJ2-7, with 10 bases that match TRBD2. Germline assignment: CDR1 SQVTM and CDR2 ANQGSEA. V lost 0 bases to trimming and J lost 4 bases; unmatched junction nucleotides: 6. This CDR3 is 15 amino acids long. DNA for the CDR3: TGCAGCGTTGAAGATCTGAGTAGCGGGAGGTACGAGCAGTACTTC. As protein: CSVEDLSSGRYEQYF.

The genes are TRBV13 and TRBJ2-3; tentatively, D is TRBD2 (6 bases). Trimming took off 2 bases at V and 2 bases at J, with 14 bases between the two ends. CDR3 length equals 16 residues. Germline V gives CDR1 PRHDT, CDR2 FYEKMQ (reference sequence). The CDR3 region is CASSLPLGGSTDTQYF. CDR3 in DNA: TGTGCCAGCAGCTTACCTTTGGGGGGATCCACAGATACGCAGTATTTT.

The rearrangement uses TRBV20-1 and TRBJ2-1; D is unclear. Deletions cut 7 bases from V and 10 bases from J, with 8 bases between. CDR3 length: 9 residues. Germline CDR1 is DFQATT and CDR2 is SNEGSKA (reference sequence). CDR3 coding DNA: TGCAGTGTTGCCGCGGAGCAGTTCTTC. Amino acid sequence: CSVAAEQFF.

The chain couples TRBV5-1 to TRBJ2-5; 11 bases align to TRBD2. The germline gives CDR1 SGHRS, CDR2 YFSETQ. This CDR3 contains 16 residues. Losses at the gene ends were 0 bases for V and 4 bases for J; bases not matched to a gene: 5. CDR3 protein: CASSLAVAGGPETQYF. The CDR3, as DNA: TGCGCCAGCAGCTTGGCAGTAGCGGGAGGGCCAGAGACCCAGTACTTC. The whole variable domain, remainder taken from reference TRBV5-1 and TRBJ2-5, is KAGVTQTPRYLIKTRGQQVTLSCSPISGHRSVSWYQQTPGQGLQFLFEYFSETQRNKGNFPGRFSGRQFSNSRSEMNVSTLELGDSALYLCASSLAVAGGPETQYFGPGTRLLVL.

The chain carries TRBV27 and TRBJ2-7; 10 nucleotides line up with TRBD2. The germline V gene has CDR1 MNHEY and CDR2 SMNVEV (reference sequence). The CDR3 is 15 residues long. After removal of 6 bases from V and 1 base from J, the junction contained 6 bases not matched to a gene. CDR3 coding DNA: TGTGCCAGCAGAGTAGCGGGAGGTCCTTCCTACGAGCAGTACTTC. Amino acids: CASRVAGGPSYEQYF.